This TCR beta chain was documented in a study of blood T cell repertoires in COVID-19. Study in general: Samples of COVID-19 (acute and convalescent) were obtained from the United States, Italy and Spain. The cDNA or gDNA used as material had been derived from T cells, B-cell-depleted T cells, or PBMCs.

Per the original methods: How many nucleated cells were present was estimated from reference gene primer amplification. Assay: immunoSEQ multiplex PCR; the TCRdb copy retains only in-frame clones and omits some. The D gene and trimming were derived from the DNA, and the V and J assignments and clone size from that table. The table lists 65,000 to 75,000 clones, 80% to 85% of them singletons, with approximately 15% in the top ten. In germline, CDR1 is SGHDN, CDR2 FVKESK. This CDR3 contains 14 residues. The V end lost 1 base, the J end lost 3 bases, and 7 bases lay between the germline ends. The chain has TRBV14 and TRBJ1-3; no reliable D call. The receptor was isolated from an older man with acute or convalescent COVID-19. Input material: peripheral blood. The CDR3 nucleotides read TGTGCCAGCAGCCAAGTAAGAGGTGGAAACACCATATATTTT. Encoded protein: CASSQVRGGNTIYF.